Following are 8 T cell receptor beta chains from one sample sequenced in a study of PD-L1 blockade in urothelial cancer. The time point: pretreatment peripheral blood. TCRdb keeps only in-frame clones here, not all; method: immunoSEQ multiplex PCR. The table includes tens of thousands of clones, nearly 90% detected once. The specimen was PBMCs, collected around atezolizumab (anti-PD-L1) treatment. The receptor set was obtained from a man aged 55 to 70 with urothelial cancer.

The chain combines TRBV2 with TRBJ2-7, with D perhaps TRBD1 (6 bases). Germline values: CDR1 SNHLY, CDR2 FYNNEI. Deletions cut 7 bases from V and 2 bases from J, with 15 bases between. The CDR3 is 14 amino acids. The DNA for the CDR3 is TGTGCCAGCACCCCCGCTGGGGGCGCCTACGAGCAGTACTTC. It is translated as CASTPAGGAYEQYF.

This sequence joins TRBV27 and TRBJ2-5; TRBD2 aligns across 14 bases. Germline values: CDR1 MNHEY, CDR2 SMNVEV (reference sequence). J lost 7 bases, V lost 8 bases, and 6 bases had no gene match. The CDR3 is 14 residues long. The CDR3 loop reads CASSGLAGEGTQYF. In nucleotides, the CDR3 is TGTGCCAGCTCGGGACTAGCGGGAGAAGGGACCCAGTACTTC.

The chain carries TRBV4-3 and TRBJ1-3; 8 bases agree with TRBD1. The CDR3 extends over 17 amino acids. J was trimmed by 1 base and V by 1 base; bases with no gene match: 6. In germline, CDR1 is LGHNA, CDR2 YSLEER. The CDR3 reads CASSQGAQGASGNTIYF. CDR3 DNA: TGCGCCAGCAGCCAAGGAGCGCAGGGGGCGTCTGGAAACACCATATATTTT.

The V call is TRBV5-1, the J call TRBJ2-4; 10 positions match TRBD1. CDR1 is SGHRS and CDR2 is YFSETQ in the germline V gene. The CDR3 covers 13 residues. Germline trimming cut 2 bases from V and 8 bases from J; bases unmatched to any gene: 1. The CDR3 coding sequence is TGCGCCAGCAGCTTAGGACAGGGGGACATTCAGTACTTC. This translates into CASSLGQGDIQYF.

The CDR3 sequence: CASSLDRGGTEAFF. The CDR3 coding sequence is TGCGCCAGCAGCTTGGACAGGGGAGGCACTGAAGCTTTCTTT. This chain connects TRBV5-1 to TRBJ1-1; 7 bases agree with TRBD1. V was pared by 0 bases and J by 4 bases, with 3 bases of the junction left unmatched. Germline V CDR1 and CDR2: SGHRS, YFSETQ. The CDR3 has 14 residues.

The rearrangement uses TRBV9 and TRBJ1-4; D remains ambiguous. Trimming stripped 0 bases from V and 2 bases from J, with 5 bases between. This CDR3 region has 14 residues. Germline CDR1 SGDLS, CDR2 YYNGEE. The CDR3 spells CASSVERTNEKLFF. The CDR3 DNA is TGTGCCAGCAGCGTAGAGAGGACTAATGAAAAACTGTTTTTT. The complete variable domain, with remaining parts taken from reference TRBV9 and TRBJ1-4, reads DSGVTQTPKHLITATGQRVTLRCSPRSGDLSVYWYQQSLDQGLQFLIQYYNGEERAKGNILERFSAQQFPDLHSELNLSSLELGDSALYFCASSVERTNEKLFFGSGTQLSVL.

The chain joins TRBV6-1 to TRBJ1-3, with D maybe TRBD1 (6 bases). Germline V gene lookup returns CDR1 MNHNS and CDR2 SASEGT. The length of the CDR3 is 16 residues. V was clipped by 2 bases and J by 3 bases, with 14 bases between them. The CDR3 sequence: CASSELAGGSGNTIYF. For the CDR3, the DNA is TGTGCCAGCAGTGAATTAGCGGGGGGCAGTGGAAACACCATATATTTT.

The chain couples TRBV10-1 to TRBJ1-5; D might be TRBD1 (6 bases). Germline CDR1 and CDR2: WNHNN and SYGVQD (reference sequence). V shed 6 bases and J shed 11 bases, with 14 bases lying between them. There are 12 residues in the CDR3. The CDR3 sequence: CASRKQGIAQHF. CDR3 nucleotide sequence: TGCGCCAGCAGAAAACAGGGAATTGCCCAGCATTTT.